This T cell receptor beta chain was observed in a study of blood T cell repertoires in COVID-19. Study information: There were acute and convalescent COVID-19 samples, and they came from the United States, Italy and Spain. PBMCs, B-cell-depleted T cells, or T cells were the source of the cDNA or gDNA that made up the material.

The germline V and J ends were trimmed by 3 bases and 5 bases, with 7 bases remaining between them. CDR1 and CDR2 from the germline V gene are MGHDK and SYGVNS. The CDR3 consists of 13 residues. Authors' processing steps: For nucleated cells, counts were estimated from reference gene primer amplification. TCRdb's table, derived via immunoSEQ multiplex PCR, lists solely in-frame clones and lacks some. D and trimming come from the DNA, and the V and J calls and clone size come from that table. The sample holds tens of thousands of clones, about 72% seen once. This receptor was identified in a woman of 80 years or more with acute or convalescent COVID-19. The sequenced material came from peripheral blood. This chain joins TRBV25-1 and TRBJ1-4; D may be TRBD1 (5 bases). CDR3 loop: CASSEYRNEKLFF. In DNA, the CDR3 is TGTGCCAGCAGTGAGTACAGGAATGAAAAACTGTTTTTT.